This T cell receptor beta chain appears in the sequencing data of a study of blood T cell repertoires in COVID-19. Turning to the study itself: Samples representing acute and convalescent COVID-19 were sourced from the United States, Italy and Spain. Sources were T cells, B-cell-depleted T cells, or PBMCs; the material itself was cDNA or gDNA.

Under the authors' procedure: For nucleated cells, counts were estimated from reference gene primer amplification. Clones were sequenced by immunoSEQ multiplex PCR, and TCRdb holds only the in-frame ones, with some missing. V and J calls and clone size are copied from that table; D and trimming were computed from the DNA. The table has roughly 150,000 clones, approximately 84% seen once; the top ten hold about 2.5%. The sample taken for sequencing was peripheral blood. This receptor was obtained from a woman at least 80 years old with COVID-19, enrolled during active disease.

The CDR3 reads CASSLLDTDTQYF. CDR3 bases: TGTGCCAGCAGCTTGCTAGACACAGATACGCAGTATTTT. The chain recombines TRBV11-3 with TRBJ2-3; D gene unclear. Germline V gene lookup returns CDR1 SGHNT and CDR2 YENEEA. Trimming removed 3 bases from V and 2 bases from J, with 6 bases in between. The length of the CDR3 is 13 residues.